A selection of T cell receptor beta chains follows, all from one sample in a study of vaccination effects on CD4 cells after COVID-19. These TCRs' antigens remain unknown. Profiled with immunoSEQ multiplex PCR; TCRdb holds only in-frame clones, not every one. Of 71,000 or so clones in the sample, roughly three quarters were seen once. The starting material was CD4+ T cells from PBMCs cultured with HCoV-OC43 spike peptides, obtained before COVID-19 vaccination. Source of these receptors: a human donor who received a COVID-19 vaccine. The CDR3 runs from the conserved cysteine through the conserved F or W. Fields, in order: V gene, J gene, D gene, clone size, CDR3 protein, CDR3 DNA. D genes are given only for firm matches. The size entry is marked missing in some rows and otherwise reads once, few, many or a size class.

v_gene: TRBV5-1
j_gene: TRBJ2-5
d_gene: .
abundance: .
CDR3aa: CASSLGQDQETQYF
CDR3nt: TGCGCCAGCAGCTTGGGCCAGGACCAAGAGACCCAGTACTTC

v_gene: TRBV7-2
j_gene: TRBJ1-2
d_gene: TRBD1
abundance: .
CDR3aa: CASSLVGQYGYTF
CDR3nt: TGTGCCAGCAGCTTGGTGGGACAGTATGGCTACACCTTC

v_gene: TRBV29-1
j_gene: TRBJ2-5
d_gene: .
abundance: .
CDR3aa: CSVEGPGEETQYF
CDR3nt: TGCAGCGTTGAAGGGCCGGGGGAAGAGACCCAGTACTTC

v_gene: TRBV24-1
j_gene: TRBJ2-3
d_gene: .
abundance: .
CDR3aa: CATRATTSTDTQYF
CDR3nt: TGTGCCACCCGGGCCACTACTAGCACAGATACGCAGTATTTT

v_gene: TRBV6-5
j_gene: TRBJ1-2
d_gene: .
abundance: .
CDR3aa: CASSPRIQRFHGYTF
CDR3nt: TGTGCCAGCAGCCCGAGAATTCAACGGTTTCATGGCTACACCTTC

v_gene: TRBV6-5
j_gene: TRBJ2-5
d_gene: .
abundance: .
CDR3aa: CASREGGRETQYF
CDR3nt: TGTGCCAGCAGGGAGGGGGGGCGGGAGACCCAGTACTTC

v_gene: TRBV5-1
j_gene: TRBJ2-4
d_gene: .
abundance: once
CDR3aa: CASSLEAGTNIQYF
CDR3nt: TGCGCCAGCAGCTTAGAGGCAGGGACGAACATTCAGTACTTC

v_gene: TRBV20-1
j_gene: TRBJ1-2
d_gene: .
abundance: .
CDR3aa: CSASTGTYGYTF
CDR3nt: TGCAGTGCTAGTACAGGGACCTATGGCTACACCTTC

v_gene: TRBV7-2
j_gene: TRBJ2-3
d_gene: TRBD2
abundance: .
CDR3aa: CASSPRLAGWSTDTQYF
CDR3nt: TGTGCCAGCAGCCCGCGACTAGCGGGGTGGTCGACAGATACGCAGTATTTT

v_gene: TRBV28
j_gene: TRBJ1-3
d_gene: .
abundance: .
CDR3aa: CASSLQVGNTIYF
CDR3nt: TGTGCCAGCAGTTTACAGGTTGGAAACACCATATATTTT

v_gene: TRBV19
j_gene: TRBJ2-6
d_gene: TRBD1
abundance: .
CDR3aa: CASTRTGGAGANVLTF
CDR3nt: TGTGCCAGTACGAGGACAGGGGGCGCTGGGGCCAACGTCCTGACTTTC

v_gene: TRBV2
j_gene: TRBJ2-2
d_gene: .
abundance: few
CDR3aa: CASSLLGTGELFF
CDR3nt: TGTGCCAGCAGTTTACTGGGCACCGGGGAGCTGTTTTTT

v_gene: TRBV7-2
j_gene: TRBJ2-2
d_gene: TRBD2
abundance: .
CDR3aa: CASSLEWAGAGELFF
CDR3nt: TGTGCCAGCAGCTTAGAATGGGCGGGGGCCGGGGAGCTGTTTTTT

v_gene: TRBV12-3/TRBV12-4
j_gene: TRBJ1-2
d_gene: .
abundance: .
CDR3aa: CASSSPRGDYTF
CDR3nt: TGTGCCAGCAGTTCCCCTCGGGGGGACTACACCTTC

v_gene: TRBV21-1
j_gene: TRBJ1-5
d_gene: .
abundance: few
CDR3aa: CASSKGGEDSNQPQHF
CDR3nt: TGTGCCAGCAGCAAAGGAGGGGAGGATAGCAATCAGCCCCAGCATTTT

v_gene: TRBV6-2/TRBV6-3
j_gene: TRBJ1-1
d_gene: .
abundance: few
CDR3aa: CASSPLTVPNTEAFF
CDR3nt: TGTGCCAGCAGTCCGCTGACAGTCCCGAACACTGAAGCTTTCTTT

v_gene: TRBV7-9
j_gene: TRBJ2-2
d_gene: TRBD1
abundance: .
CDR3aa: CASSLTGAIAGELFF
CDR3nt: TGTGCCAGCAGCTTGACAGGGGCCATAGCCGGGGAGCTGTTTTTT

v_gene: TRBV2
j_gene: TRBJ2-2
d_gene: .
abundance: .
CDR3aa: CASSSRGNTGELFF
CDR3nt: TGTGCCAGCTCGAGCAGGGGGAACACCGGGGAGCTGTTTTTT

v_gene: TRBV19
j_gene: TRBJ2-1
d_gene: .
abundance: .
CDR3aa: CASSSSPSSYNEQFF
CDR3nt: TGTGCCAGTAGTAGCAGCCCGAGCTCCTACAATGAGCAGTTCTTC

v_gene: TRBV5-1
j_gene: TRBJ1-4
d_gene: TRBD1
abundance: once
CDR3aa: CASSLIGTGTGNEKLFF
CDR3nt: TGCGCCAGCAGCTTGATCGGCACCGGGACAGGGAATGAAAAACTGTTTTTT

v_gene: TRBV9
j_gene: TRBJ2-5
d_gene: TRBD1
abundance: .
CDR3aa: CASSSWDSQETQYF
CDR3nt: TGTGCCAGCAGCTCCTGGGACAGTCAGGAGACCCAGTACTTC

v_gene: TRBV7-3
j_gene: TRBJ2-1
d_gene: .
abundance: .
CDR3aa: CATTPLGHPFSGNEQFF
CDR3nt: TGTGCCACCACCCCCTTGGGACACCCCTTTTCGGGGAATGAGCAGTTCTTC

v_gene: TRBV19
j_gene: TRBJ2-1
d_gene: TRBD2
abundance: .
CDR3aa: CASSIPPGGSSYNEQFF
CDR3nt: TGTGCCAGTAGTATCCCGCCGGGGGGAAGCTCCTACAATGAGCAGTTCTTC

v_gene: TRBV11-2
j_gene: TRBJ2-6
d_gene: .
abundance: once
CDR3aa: CASSSDTNPPGANVLTF
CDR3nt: TGTGCCAGCAGCTCAGACACGAACCCACCCGGGGCCAACGTCCTGACTTTC

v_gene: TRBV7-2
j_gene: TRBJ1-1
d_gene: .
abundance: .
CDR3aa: CASSFSYSTEAFF
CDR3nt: TGTGCCAGCAGCTTTTCTTATAGCACTGAAGCTTTCTTT

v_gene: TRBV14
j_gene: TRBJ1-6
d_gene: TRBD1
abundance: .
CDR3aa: CASSQDLSSGGSYNSPLHF
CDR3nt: TGTGCCAGCAGCCAAGATTTATCCTCAGGGGGCTCCTATAATTCACCCCTCCACTTT

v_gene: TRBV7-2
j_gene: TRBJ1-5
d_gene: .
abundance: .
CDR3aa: CASSPNRELSQPQHF
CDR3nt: TGTGCCAGCAGCCCCAACAGGGAATTGAGTCAGCCCCAGCATTTT

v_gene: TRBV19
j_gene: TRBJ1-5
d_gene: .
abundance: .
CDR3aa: CASGIQANQPQHF
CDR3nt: TGTGCCAGTGGTATACAGGCGAATCAGCCCCAGCATTTT

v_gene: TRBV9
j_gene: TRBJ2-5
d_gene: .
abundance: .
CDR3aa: CASSPVAISSSSRETQYF
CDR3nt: TGTGCCAGCAGCCCCGTTGCTATCTCTTCGTCAAGTAGGGAGACCCAGTACTTC

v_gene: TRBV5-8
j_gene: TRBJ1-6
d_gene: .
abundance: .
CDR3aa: CASNYAGYNSPLHF
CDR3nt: TGTGCCAGCAACTACGCGGGGTATAATTCACCCCTCCACTTT

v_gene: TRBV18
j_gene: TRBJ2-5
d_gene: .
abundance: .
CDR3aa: CASSPTGKETQYF
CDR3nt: TGTGCCAGCTCACCAACAGGGAAGGAGACCCAGTACTTC

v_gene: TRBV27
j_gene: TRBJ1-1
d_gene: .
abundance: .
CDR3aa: CASSYHSVGRGTEAFF
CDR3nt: TGTGCCAGCAGTTACCACTCTGTGGGGCGCGGGACTGAAGCTTTCTTT

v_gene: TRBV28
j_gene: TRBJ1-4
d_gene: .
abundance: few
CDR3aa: CASSLPLGSGEKLFF
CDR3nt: TGTGCCAGCAGCCTCCCGTTAGGGTCTGGTGAAAAACTGTTTTTT

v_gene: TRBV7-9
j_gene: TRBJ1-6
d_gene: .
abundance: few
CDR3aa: CASRSSQDSPLHF
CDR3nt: TGTGCCAGCAGATCCTCTCAGGATTCACCCCTCCACTTT

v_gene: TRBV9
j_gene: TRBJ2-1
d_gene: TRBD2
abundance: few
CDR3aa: CASSVAARGGSYNEQFF
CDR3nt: TGTGCCAGCAGCGTAGCTGCGCGGGGGGGCTCCTACAATGAGCAGTTCTTC

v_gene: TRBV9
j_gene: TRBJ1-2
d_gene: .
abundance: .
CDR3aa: CASSVDAYSGYTF
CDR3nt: TGTGCCAGCAGCGTAGACGCCTACTCTGGCTACACCTTC

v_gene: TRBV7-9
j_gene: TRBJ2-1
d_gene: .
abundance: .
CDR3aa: CASSPRVAGNEQFF
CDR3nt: TGTGCCAGCAGCCCCCGAGTAGCTGGAAATGAGCAGTTCTTC

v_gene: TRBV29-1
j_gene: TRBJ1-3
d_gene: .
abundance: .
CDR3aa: CSVAQIGGGSGNTIYF
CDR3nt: TGCAGCGTGGCGCAAATCGGAGGGGGCTCTGGAAACACCATATATTTT

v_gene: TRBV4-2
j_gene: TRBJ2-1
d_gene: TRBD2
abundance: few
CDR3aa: CASSQDWGLAGGSYNEQFF
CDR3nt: TGTGCCAGCAGCCAAGATTGGGGGCTAGCGGGGGGGTCCTACAATGAGCAGTTCTTC

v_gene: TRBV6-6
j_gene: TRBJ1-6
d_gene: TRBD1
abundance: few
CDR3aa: CASSYSQGGKSSPLHF
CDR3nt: TGTGCCAGCAGTTACTCCCAGGGGGGTAAGAGTTCACCCCTCCACTTT

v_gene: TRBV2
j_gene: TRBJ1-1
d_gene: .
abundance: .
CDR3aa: CAGGRGGRTEAFF
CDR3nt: TGTGCCGGAGGGCGGGGAGGCCGGACTGAAGCTTTCTTT

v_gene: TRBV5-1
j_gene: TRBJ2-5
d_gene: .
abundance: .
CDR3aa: CASSNLGQETQYF
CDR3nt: TGCGCCAGCAGCAATCTCGGTCAGGAGACCCAGTACTTC

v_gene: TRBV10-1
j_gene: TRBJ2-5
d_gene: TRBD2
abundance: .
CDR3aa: CASSPGGAMETQYF
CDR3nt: TGCGCCAGCAGCCCCGGGGGGGCCATGGAGACCCAGTACTTC

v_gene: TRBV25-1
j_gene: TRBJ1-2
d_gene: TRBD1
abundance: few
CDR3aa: CASSGQGYGYTF
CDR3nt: TGTGCCAGCAGTGGACAGGGTTATGGCTACACCTTC

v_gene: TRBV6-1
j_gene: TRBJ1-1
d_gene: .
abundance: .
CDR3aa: CASSESWVTQGTEAFF
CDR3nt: TGTGCCAGCAGTGAATCGTGGGTGACCCAGGGAACTGAAGCTTTCTTT

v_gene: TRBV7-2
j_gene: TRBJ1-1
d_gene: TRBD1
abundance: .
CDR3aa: CASSVGQGGYTEAFF
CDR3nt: TGTGCCAGCAGCGTTGGACAGGGGGGTTACACTGAAGCTTTCTTT

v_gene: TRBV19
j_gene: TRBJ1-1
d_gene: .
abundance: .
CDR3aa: CASTLPRGRGAFF
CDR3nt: TGTGCCAGTACCCTCCCTCGGGGTCGCGGGGCTTTCTTT

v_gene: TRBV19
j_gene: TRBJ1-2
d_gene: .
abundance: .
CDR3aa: CASSTDIGGYTF
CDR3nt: TGTGCCAGTAGTACAGACATAGGCGGCTACACCTTC

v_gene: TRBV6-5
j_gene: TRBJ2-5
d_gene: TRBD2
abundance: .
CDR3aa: CASKRGGQETQYF
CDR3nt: TGTGCCAGCAAGCGGGGGGGTCAAGAGACCCAGTACTTC

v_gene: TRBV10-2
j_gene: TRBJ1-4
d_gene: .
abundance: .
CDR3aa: CASRDTTNEKLFF
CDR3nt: TGCGCCAGCAGGGATACAACTAATGAAAAACTGTTTTTT

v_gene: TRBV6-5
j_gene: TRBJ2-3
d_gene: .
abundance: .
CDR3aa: CASSISGTTDTQYF
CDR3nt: TGTGCCAGCAGTATATCCGGGACTACAGATACGCAGTATTTT

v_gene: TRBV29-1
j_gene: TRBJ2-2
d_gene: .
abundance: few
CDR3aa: CSAFFRGPTGELFF
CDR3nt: TGCAGCGCATTTTTTAGGGGTCCCACCGGGGAGCTGTTTTTT

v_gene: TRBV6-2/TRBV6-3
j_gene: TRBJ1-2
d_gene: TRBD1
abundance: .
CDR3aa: CASSYTGDYGYTF
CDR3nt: TGTGCCAGCAGTTACACAGGGGACTATGGCTACACCTTC

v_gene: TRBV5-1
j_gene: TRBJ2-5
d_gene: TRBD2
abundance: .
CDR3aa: CASRYKAGGLEETQYF
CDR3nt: TGCGCCAGCAGATACAAAGCGGGGGGCCTAGAAGAGACCCAGTACTTC

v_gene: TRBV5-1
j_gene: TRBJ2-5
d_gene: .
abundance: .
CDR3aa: CASSPGTGEETQYF
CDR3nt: TGCGCCAGCAGCCCGGGGACGGGTGAAGAGACCCAGTACTTC

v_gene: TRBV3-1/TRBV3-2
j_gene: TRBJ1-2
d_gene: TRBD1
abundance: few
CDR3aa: CASTQTGEYTF
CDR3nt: TGTGCCAGCACCCAGACAGGGGAATATACCTTC

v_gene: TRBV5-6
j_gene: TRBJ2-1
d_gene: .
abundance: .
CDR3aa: CASSPNLVPNNEQFF
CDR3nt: TGTGCCAGCAGCCCCAATTTAGTACCTAACAATGAGCAGTTCTTC

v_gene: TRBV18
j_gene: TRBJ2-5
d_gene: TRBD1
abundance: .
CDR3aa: CASSPLGQQETQYF
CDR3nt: TGTGCCAGCTCACCGCTGGGACAGCAAGAGACCCAGTACTTC